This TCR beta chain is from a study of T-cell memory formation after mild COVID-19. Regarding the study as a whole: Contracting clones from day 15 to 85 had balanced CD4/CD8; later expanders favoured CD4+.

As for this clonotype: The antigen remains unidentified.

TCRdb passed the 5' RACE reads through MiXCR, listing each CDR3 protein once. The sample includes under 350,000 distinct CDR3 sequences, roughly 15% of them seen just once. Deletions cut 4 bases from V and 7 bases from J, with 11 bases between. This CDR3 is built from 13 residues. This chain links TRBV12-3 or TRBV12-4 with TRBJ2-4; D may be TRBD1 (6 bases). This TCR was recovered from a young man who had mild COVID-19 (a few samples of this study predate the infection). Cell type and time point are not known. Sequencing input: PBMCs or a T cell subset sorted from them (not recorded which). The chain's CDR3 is CASSWGTRNIQYF. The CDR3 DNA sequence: TGTGCCAGCAGTTGGGGGACAAGGAACATTCAGTACTTC.